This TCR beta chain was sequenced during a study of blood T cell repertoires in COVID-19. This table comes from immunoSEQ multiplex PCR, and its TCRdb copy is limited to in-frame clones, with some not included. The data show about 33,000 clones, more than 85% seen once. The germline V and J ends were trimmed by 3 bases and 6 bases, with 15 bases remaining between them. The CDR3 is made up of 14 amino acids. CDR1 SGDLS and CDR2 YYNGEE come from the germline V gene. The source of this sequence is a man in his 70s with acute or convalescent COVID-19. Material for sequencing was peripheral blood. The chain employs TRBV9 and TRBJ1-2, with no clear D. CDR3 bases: TGTGCCAGCAGCGCAACCATGGGCAGTAATGGCTACACCTTC. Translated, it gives CASSATMGSNGYTF.